The 7 T cell receptor beta chains below come from one sample, sequenced in a study of T cell responses to AZD1222 COVID-19 vaccine. This table comes from immunoSEQ multiplex PCR, and its TCRdb copy is limited to in-frame clones, with some not included. This sample carries around 100,000 clones, about 80% of them seen once, and the ten largest clones take around 9.9%. Source: peripheral blood, taken on day 0 of AZD1222 vaccination. These receptors were taken from an adult in good health.

V and J are TRBV7-2 and TRBJ2-2, with no clear D. The germline V and J ends were trimmed by 1 base and 5 bases, with 11 bases remaining between them. The CDR3 length is 15 residues. CDR1 is SGHTA, CDR2 FQGNSA, per germline. The CDR3 protein is CASSLVRSQTGELFF. The CDR3 DNA is TGTGCCAGCAGCTTAGTACGCAGCCAAACCGGGGAGCTGTTTTTT.

The J gene is TRBJ2-6, the V gene TRBV11-2, with D uncertain. This CDR3 region has 17 residues. The V end was cut by 2 bases, the J end by 2 bases, with 13 bases between. Germline loops: CDR1 SGHAT, CDR2 FQNNGV. Here the CDR3 reads CASSLQGSFPGANVLTF. In nucleotides, the CDR3 is TGTGCCAGCAGCTTACAAGGATCCTTCCCTGGGGCCAACGTCCTGACTTTC.

This chain links TRBV28 with TRBJ1-5, with a tentative D call TRBD1 (5 bases). CDR3 size: 16 residues. V lost 7 bases, J lost 0 bases, and 16 bases lay in between. Germline V gene data show CDR1 as MDHEN and CDR2 as SYDVKM. CDR3 sequence reads: CASTQGRGGSNQPQHF. The CDR3, as DNA: TGTGCCAGCACCCAAGGAAGGGGTGGTAGCAATCAGCCCCAGCATTTT.

The rearrangement links TRBV7-2 to TRBJ1-2; D unresolved. In germline, CDR1 is SGHTA, CDR2 FQGNSA. This CDR3 is built from 14 residues. Trimming stripped 2 bases from V and 6 bases from J, with 13 bases between. The CDR3 is CASSLPGIKDGYTF. As DNA, the CDR3 is TGTGCCAGCAGCTTACCCGGGATTAAGGATGGCTACACCTTC. The entire variable domain, with the rest obtained from reference TRBV7-2 and TRBJ1-2, is as follows: GAGVSQSPSNKVTEKGKDVELRCDPISGHTALYWYRQSLGQGLEFLIYFQGNSAPDKSGLPSDRFSAERTGGSVSTLTIQRTQQEDSAVYLCASSLPGIKDGYTFGSGTRLTVV.

The V call is TRBV5-6, the J call TRBJ1-1; unclear D gene. The length of the CDR3 is 12 residues. The germline V and J ends were trimmed by 1 base and 2 bases, with 3 bases remaining between them. CDR1 SGHDT and CDR2 YYEEEE come from the germline V gene. Here the CDR3 reads CASSLSNTEAFF. CDR3 DNA: TGTGCCAGCAGCTTGTCCAACACTGAAGCTTTCTTT.

The chain carries TRBV28 and TRBJ1-3; 7 nucleotides align to TRBD1. This CDR3 contains 16 residues. The V gene end was trimmed by 6 bases and the J gene end by 0 bases; junction bases not matched to a gene: 8. Germline CDR1 is MDHEN and CDR2 is SYDVKM. As DNA, the CDR3 is TGTGCCAGCAGCCGGAGACAGGGCCTCTCTGGAAACACCATATATTTT. Encoded protein: CASSRRQGLSGNTIYF.

The CDR3 coding sequence is TGCAGCGCCCTCGGGACAGGTAATAACAATGAGCAGTTCTTC. Its protein product is CSALGTGNNNEQFF. The rearrangement links TRBV29-1 to TRBJ2-1, with 8 bases fitting TRBD1. Germline V CDR1 and CDR2: SQVTM, ANQGSEA. After removal of 7 bases from V and 5 bases from J, the junction contained 10 bases not matched to a gene. The length of the CDR3 is 14 residues.